Listed here are 15 T cell receptor beta chains from one sample, sequenced in a study of T-cell reconstitution after alpha-beta-depleted transplantation in children. For TCRbeta, the library was prepared with unique molecular identifiers. TCRdb passed the PCR reads through MiXCR, listing each CDR3 protein once. This sample yields 280,000 or so distinct CDR3 sequences, of which 11% are seen a single time; roughly a quarter belongs to the top ten. Material: peripheral blood, obtained 180 days after TCRalphabeta/CD19-depleted stem cell transplant. All receptors derive from a male patient between 2 and 9 years old who had a stem cell transplant for chronic granulomatous disease, so the T cells may come from the graft donor.

A remark on this clonotype: A much larger clone differs by one base, so this may be a read error. CDR3 amino acids: CASSREGVRTYEQYF. DNA for the CDR3: TGTGCCAGCAGCCGAGAGGGAGTAAGGACCTACGAGCAGTACTTC. This chain uses TRBV27 with TRBJ2-7, with D maybe TRBD2 (5 bases). V was pared by 6 bases and J by 2 bases, with 17 bases between. Germline CDR1 and CDR2: MNHEY and SMNVEV (reference sequence). The CDR3 extends over 15 amino acids.

The table lists this clonotype with many counts. V is TRBV3-1 and J is TRBJ2-7; 12 positions match TRBD2. CDR3 size: 15 residues. Germline lookup yields CDR1 LGHDT and CDR2 YNNKEL (reference sequence). V dropped 3 bases and J dropped 2; count of bases not matched to a gene: 2. CDR3 bases: TGTGCCAGCAGCCAGACTAGCGGGAGTACCTACGAGCAGTACTTC. Amino acid sequence: CASSQTSGSTYEQYF.

J is TRBJ1-5 and V is TRBV2; D is unresolved. The CDR3 totals 15 residues. V dropped 1 base and J dropped 1 base, with 8 bases sitting between them. Germline V gene lookup returns CDR1 SNHLY and CDR2 FYNNEI. CDR3 protein: CASSEDGRSNQPQHF. The CDR3 region has the DNA TGTGCCAGCAGTGAAGACGGACGGAGCAATCAGCCCCAGCATTTT.

The sample holds many counts of this clonotype. The rearrangement joins TRBV28 to TRBJ2-5; D is possibly TRBD1 or TRBD2 (5 bases each). The CDR3 spans 13 residues. The germline CDR1 and CDR2 sequences are MDHEN and SYDVKM. The germline V and J ends were trimmed by 3 bases and 4 bases, with 9 bases remaining between them. DNA for the CDR3: TGTGCCAGCAGTTTGAATGGGGGAGAGACCCAGTACTTC. Protein product: CASSLNGGETQYF.

This clonotype was seen ten or more times. The V call is TRBV20-1, the J call TRBJ1-1, with a possible D match to TRBD1 (5 bases). This CDR3 is 13 amino acids long. Germline lookup yields CDR1 DFQATT and CDR2 SNEGSKA (reference sequence). V dropped 0 bases and J dropped 3 bases, with 8 bases sitting between them. The CDR3 reads CSARDQGDTEAFF. The CDR3 DNA follows: TGCAGTGCTAGAGATCAGGGAGACACTGAAGCTTTCTTT.

V and J are TRBV25-1 and TRBJ2-7; tentatively, D is TRBD1 or TRBD2 (6 bases each). The germline CDR1 and CDR2 sequences are MGHDK and SYGVNS. The length of the CDR3 is 16 residues. V gave up 5 bases and J gave up 2 bases, with 19 bases separating them. CDR3 DNA: TGTGCCAGCAGTCGGGGGCCCCTACAGGGTCCCTACGAGCAGTACTTC. Translation gives CASSRGPLQGPYEQYF.

This clonotype appeared many times. The chain employs TRBV5-1 and TRBJ1-1; D is perhaps TRBD1 (5 bases). V lost 4 bases to trimming and J lost 4 bases, with 11 bases between them. The germline CDR1 and CDR2 sequences are SGHRS and YFSETQ. There are 13 residues in the CDR3. The CDR3 DNA reads as TGCGCCAGCAGCCCGACAGTACTCACTGAAGCTTTCTTT. It specifies CASSPTVLTEAFF.

This clonotype showed up many times. J is TRBJ2-3 and V is TRBV5-5; D unclear. Germline V gene data show CDR1 as SGHKS and CDR2 as YYEKEE (reference sequence). The CDR3 is made up of 14 amino acids. Between the trimmed V and J ends, which lost 0 bases and 2 bases, there was a span of 7 bases. The chain's CDR3 is CASSLDRLTDTQYF. In nucleotides, the CDR3 is TGTGCCAGCAGCTTGGATCGACTCACAGATACGCAGTATTTT.

V is TRBV20-1 and J is TRBJ2-1; TRBD2 is a possible D gene (6 bases). CDR3 size: 17 residues. The germline V gene encodes CDR1 DFQATT and CDR2 SNEGSKA (reference sequence). The CDR3 DNA is TGCTGCGCTAGAGTCCCTCTAACTAGCAACTCCTACAATGAGCAGTTCTTC. It yields the protein CCARVPLTSNSYNEQFF.

This clonotype was seen ten or more times. CDR3 amino acids: CASSLAGRARQPQHF. The DNA for the CDR3 is TGTGCCAGCAGTTTAGCGGGAAGGGCCCGTCAGCCCCAGCATTTT. The chain recombines TRBV12-3 or TRBV12-4 with TRBJ1-5; D is undetermined. The CDR3 has 15 residues. The germline V and J ends were trimmed by 0 bases and 6 bases, with 12 bases remaining between them.

This clonotype has just a few counts. V usage is TRBV20-1 and J usage is TRBJ2-6, with 8 bases aligning to TRBD1. V was pared by 1 base and J by 1 base, with 6 bases of the junction left unmatched. The CDR3 totals 17 residues. Per germline, CDR1 DFQATT and CDR2 SNEGSKA (reference sequence). CDR3 DNA: TGCAGTGCTAGAGGGAGACAGGGGATGTCTGGGGCCAACGTCCTGACTTTC. Translating it yields CSARGRQGMSGANVLTF.

The sample holds many counts of this clonotype. The CDR3 DNA reads TGCAGTGCTAGGTTGGGGAACCAAGAGACCCAGTACTTC. Protein sequence: CSARLGNQETQYF. The V call is TRBV20-1, the J call TRBJ2-5; no firm D call. Germline CDR1 reads DFQATT; CDR2 reads SNEGSKA (reference sequence). Trimming shortened V by 3 bases and J by 0 bases, and 8 bases separated the two germline ends. CDR3 length equals 13 residues.

This clonotype was recorded at least ten times. This rearrangement joins TRBV5-1 to TRBJ2-2, with TRBD1 identical over 9 bases. Germline lookup yields CDR1 SGHRS and CDR2 YFSETQ. V trimming: 4 bases; J trimming: 3 bases; junction bases outside the gene matches: 4. This CDR3 is 15 amino acids long. The CDR3 coding sequence is TGCGCCAGCAGCCCCTGGACAGGGGACACCGGGGAGCTGTTTTTT. Translated: CASSPWTGDTGELFF.

This clonotype was seen ten or more times. V is TRBV12-3 or TRBV12-4 and J is TRBJ2-7; 11 bases align to TRBD2. V gave up 5 bases and J gave up 13 bases; unmatched junction bases: 4. The CDR3 runs to 11 residues. CDR3 sequence (DNA): TGTGCCAGCAGTGAAGGGACTAGCGGCTACTTC. Its protein product is CASSEGTSGYF.

This clonotype was counted at least ten times. The chain couples TRBV7-6 to TRBJ2-6; TRBD1 aligns across 9 bases. Germline values: CDR1 SGHVS, CDR2 FNYEAQ. V lost 11 bases, J lost 7 bases, and 6 bases stayed unmatched. The CDR3 covers 13 residues. The CDR3 DNA is TGTGCCGTCCCGGGACAGGGAGCCAACGTCCTGACTTTC. As protein: CAVPGQGANVLTF.